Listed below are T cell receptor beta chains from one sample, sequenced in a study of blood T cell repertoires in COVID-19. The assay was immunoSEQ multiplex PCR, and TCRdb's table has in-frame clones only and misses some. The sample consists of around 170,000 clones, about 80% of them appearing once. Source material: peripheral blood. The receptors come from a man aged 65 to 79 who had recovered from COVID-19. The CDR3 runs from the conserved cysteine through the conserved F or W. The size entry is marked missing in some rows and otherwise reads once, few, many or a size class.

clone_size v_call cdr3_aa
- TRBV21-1 CASNDWARASSGNTIYF
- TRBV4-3 CASRQTLNTEAFF
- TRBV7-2 CASSASAGEAQRGEQYF
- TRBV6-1 CASSEQGARQPQHF
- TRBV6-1 CASSDTGNTIYF
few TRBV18 CASSPTSLGEQYF
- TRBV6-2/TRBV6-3 CASSYPSLGLYGYTF
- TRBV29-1 CSVEQGGNQPQHF
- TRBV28 CASRGASQSYGYTF
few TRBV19 CASSISRVANVLTF
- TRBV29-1 CSLEGLGQADTQYF
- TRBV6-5 CASRYSPANTGELFF
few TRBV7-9 CASSKTGGGQPQHF
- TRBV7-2 CASSSSRGQFSEKLFF
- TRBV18 CASSPQVSGSGELFF
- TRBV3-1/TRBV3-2 CASSQPGTGVSEQYF
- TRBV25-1 CASSEWEGVETQYF
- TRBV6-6 CASSETGVSGANVLTF
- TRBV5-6 CASSTGQGAYEQYF
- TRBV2 CASTGVVGVGDTQYF
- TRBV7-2 CASSLGRQGEGYEQYF
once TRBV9 CASSVQAGGYEQYF
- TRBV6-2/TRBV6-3 CASSDPGQGGSGANVLTF
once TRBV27 CASSLESPSSGTDTQYF
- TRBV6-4 CASTEGQRTYNEQFF
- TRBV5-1 CASSLEGHSNQPQHF
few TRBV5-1 CASSRLTFTDTQYF
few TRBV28 CASTPTVGNGYTF
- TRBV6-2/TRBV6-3 CASSGSGTSEYEQYF
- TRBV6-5 CASTERGNYGYTF
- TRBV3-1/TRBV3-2 CASSPPGLAVAPYEQYF
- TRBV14 CASSQGGTGAYEQYF
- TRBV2 CASGRDLGQGFGETQYF
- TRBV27 CASSTDLRYYNEQFF
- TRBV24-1 CATSDTTLLANEQFF
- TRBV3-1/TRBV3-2 CASSQNRETQYF
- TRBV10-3 CAISESTRSRGHEQYF
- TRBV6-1 CASSDTSYSTALEKLFF
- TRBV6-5 CASSYSTGGPYGYTF
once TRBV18 CASSPRGRTSGNTIYF
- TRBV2 CASSPIDRNHEQYF
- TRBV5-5 CASSFYGLAGGSEQYF
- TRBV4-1 CASSQGGRQGIVEKLFF
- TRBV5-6 CASSPTSGGQETQYF
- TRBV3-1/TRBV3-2 CASSQGTGGGYTF
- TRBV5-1 CASGIATSTDTQYF
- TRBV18 CASSGQGYYGYTF
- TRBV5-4 CASSPTGGSGELFF
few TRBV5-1 CASSLQGPSYNEQFF
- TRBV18 CASSTQTGAGANVLTF
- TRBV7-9 CASSLFSGDPRETQYF
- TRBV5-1 CASSPFGRSSYEQYF